Listed here are 11 T cell receptor beta chains from one sample, sequenced in a study of T cells in localized non-small cell lung cancer. The assay was immunoSEQ multiplex PCR, and TCRdb's table has in-frame clones only and misses some. The repertoire consists of some 880 clones, with approximately 22% occurring once and the leading ten covering approximately 15%. Sequences were derived from normal lung tissue next to the tumor, sampled before any cancer treatment. The receptor set was obtained from a man between 40 and 75 years old with stage I lung adenocarcinoma.

This clone was observed a handful of times. This rearrangement joins TRBV6-8 to TRBJ1-1, with 7 bases matching TRBD1. CDR1 is MNHGY and CDR2 is SAAAGT in the germline V gene. V shed 2 bases and J 5 bases; nucleotides not matched to a gene: 8. The CDR3 sequence is 15 residues long. As DNA, the CDR3 is TGTGCCAGCAGTTACCCAGGACAGGAAAGGACTGAAGCTTTCTTT. This encodes CASSYPGQERTEAFF.

This clone was seen a single time. J is TRBJ2-1 and V is TRBV28, with TRBD2 as a possible D gene (5 bases). CDR1 is MDHEN, CDR2 SYDVKM, per germline. The CDR3 sequence is 13 residues long. Trimming stripped 6 bases from V and 9 bases from J, with 15 bases between. The DNA of the CDR3 is TGTGCCAGCAGCCCCCAGTTTGAGGGTGAGCAGTTCTTC. Translated: CASSPQFEGEQFF.

This clone came up a few times. The chain recombines TRBV6-8 with TRBJ1-1; D is undetermined. Germline V gene lookup returns CDR1 MNHGY and CDR2 SAAAGT. V was cut by 6 bases and J by 3 bases, with 8 bases left in between. CDR3 length: 12 amino acids. For the CDR3, the DNA is TGTGCCAGCAGGGAACAGTACACTGAAGCTTTCTTT. Encoded protein: CASREQYTEAFF.

This clone was detected a few times. J is TRBJ1-1 and V is TRBV29-1, with 8 bases aligning to TRBD1. CDR3 length: 16 residues. Germline CDR1 reads SQVTM; CDR2 reads ANQGSEA. Trimming removed 6 bases from V and 0 bases from J; junction bases left unmatched: 12. CDR3 sequence reads: CSVPGQGSIMNTEAFF. The CDR3 DNA reads TGCAGCGTCCCCGGACAGGGATCGATTATGAACACTGAAGCTTTCTTT.

In this sample, this clone turned up a few times. The chain carries TRBV6-8 and TRBJ2-7; no clear D. CDR3 length: 15 amino acids. Per the germline V gene, CDR1 is MNHGY and CDR2 is SAAAGT. V was trimmed by 3 bases and J by 3 bases, leaving 15 bases between them. The CDR3 bases are TGTGCCAGCAGTTATGACACCGCGGATATCTACGAGCAGTACTTC. It encodes CASSYDTADIYEQYF.

Only a few counts were recorded for this clone. The gene calls are TRBV11-3 and TRBJ1-2, with D possibly matching TRBD1 (5 bases). CDR3 length: 17 residues. The V end lost 3 bases, the J end lost 5 bases, and 22 bases lay between the germline ends. From germline, CDR1 is SGHNT and CDR2 YENEEA. CDR3 coding DNA: TGTGCCAGCAGCTTGGAGTTCTTAGCCCGGGGCGAGTATGGCTACACCTTC. As protein: CASSLEFLARGEYGYTF.

V gene TRBV18 combines with J gene TRBJ2-1, with D possibly matching TRBD2 (5 bases). V lost 6 bases and J lost 7, with 13 bases in between. Germline CDR1 reads KGHSH; CDR2 reads LQKENI. CDR3 size: 13 residues. The DNA for the CDR3 is TGTGCCAGCTCCCCCACTCGGGAAAATGAGCAGTTCTTC. This sequence encodes CASSPTRENEQFF.

The chain's CDR3 is CASSGSGYEQYF. In DNA, the CDR3 is TGTGCCAGCAGCGGGAGTGGCTACGAGCAGTACTTC. This rearrangement joins TRBV9 to TRBJ2-7; no clear D gene. Trimming pared 3 bases from V and 3 bases from J, leaving 7 bases between. This CDR3 region has 12 residues. CDR1 and CDR2 from the germline V gene are SGDLS and YYNGEE.

In its sample, this clone ranks as large. CDR3 loop: CASSLAGVQTDTQYF. CDR3 in DNA: TGTGCCAGCAGCCTCGCGGGAGTACAGACAGATACGCAGTATTTT. This chain links TRBV11-3 with TRBJ2-3; 7 bases map to TRBD2. Per the germline V gene, CDR1 is SGHNT and CDR2 is YENEEA. With V trimmed by 5 bases and J by 3 bases, 8 bases remained unmatched. The CDR3 is made up of 15 amino acids. The full variable domain, rest sourced from reference TRBV11-3 and TRBJ2-3, is EAGVVQSPRYKIIEKKQPVAFWCNPISGHNTLYWYLQNLGQGPELLIRYENEEAVDDSQLPKDRFSAERLKGVDSTLKIQPAELGDSAVYLCASSLAGVQTDTQYFGPGTRLTVL.

The V and J genes are TRBV14 and TRBJ1-1; D not certain. V was pared by 5 bases and J by 5 bases, with 15 bases between. Germline CDR1 and CDR2: SGHDN and FVKESK. The CDR3 has 14 residues. The CDR3 nucleotides read TGTGCCAGCAGCTCTCGGGGTGTGTGGACTGAAGCTTTCTTT. Translating it yields CASSSRGVWTEAFF. Full variable domain (rest looked up from reference TRBV14 and TRBJ1-1): EAGVTQFPSHSVIEKGQTVTLRCDPISGHDNLYWYRRVMGKEIKFLLHFVKESKQDESGMPNNRFLAERTGGTYSTLKVQPAELEDSGVYFCASSSRGVWTEAFFGQGTRLTVV.

A few counts support this clone. This chain connects TRBV6-8 to TRBJ2-2; D not resolved. The V gene's germline CDR1 is MNHGY and CDR2 SAAAGT. The CDR3 length is 15 residues. Trimming removed 3 bases at V and 7 bases at J, with 15 bases between. The CDR3 sequence: CASSYPGQKGGELFF. CDR3 nucleotide sequence: TGTGCCAGCAGTTATCCGGGTCAAAAAGGCGGGGAGCTGTTTTTT.